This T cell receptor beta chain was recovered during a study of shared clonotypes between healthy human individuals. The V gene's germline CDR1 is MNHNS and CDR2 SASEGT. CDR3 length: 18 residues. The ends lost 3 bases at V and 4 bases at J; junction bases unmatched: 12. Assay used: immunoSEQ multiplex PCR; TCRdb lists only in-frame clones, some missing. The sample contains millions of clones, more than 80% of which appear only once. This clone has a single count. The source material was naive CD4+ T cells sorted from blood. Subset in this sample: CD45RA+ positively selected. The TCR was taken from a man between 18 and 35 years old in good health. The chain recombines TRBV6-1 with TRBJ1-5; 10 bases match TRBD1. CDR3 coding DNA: TGTGCCAGCAGTGACAGAAACTTCCGGGACAGGGGTAATCAGCCCCAGCATTTT. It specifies CASSDRNFRDRGNQPQHF.